This TCR beta chain was retrieved from a study of vaccination and CD4 T cells after COVID-19. Documented treatment: approximately 9-day PBMC culture with coronavirus spike peptide pools or control peptides (ViraFEST assay). Sequencing of the DNA from cultured CD4+ T cells was carried out with the Oncomine TCR Beta short-read assay. TCRdb recomputed calls from the PCR reads with MiXCR, one row per CDR3 protein. The sample has about 20,000 distinct CDR3 sequences; over 50% are singletons. Germline-derived CDR1 and CDR2 are LNHDA and SQIVND (reference sequence). With 5 bases removed from V and 0 bases from J, the gap between germline ends came to 12 bases. The CDR3 runs to 15 residues. Note on this clonotype: Its antigen is unidentified.

What was sequenced was CD4+ T cells from blood, cultured in vitro. This chain links TRBV19 with TRBJ2-3, with D perhaps TRBD2 (5 bases). The sequence derives from a human donor who had recovered from COVID-19. The CDR3 region is CASSLRWTSTDTQYF. The CDR3 nucleotides are TGTGCCAGTAGTCTCAGGTGGACTAGCACAGATACGCAGTATTTT.